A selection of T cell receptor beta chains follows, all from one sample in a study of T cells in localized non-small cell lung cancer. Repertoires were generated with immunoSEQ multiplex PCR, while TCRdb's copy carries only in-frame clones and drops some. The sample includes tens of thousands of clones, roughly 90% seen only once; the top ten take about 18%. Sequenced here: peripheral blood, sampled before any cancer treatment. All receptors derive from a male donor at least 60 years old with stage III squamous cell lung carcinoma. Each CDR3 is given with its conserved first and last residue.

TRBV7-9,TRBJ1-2,CASSPGQGLGYGYTF
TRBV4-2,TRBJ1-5,CASSQGRPSAEDSNQPQHF
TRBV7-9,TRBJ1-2,CASAKDAGYGYTF
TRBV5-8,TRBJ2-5,CASSFPLGRGEETQYF
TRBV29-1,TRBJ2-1,CSAWDSSYNEQFF
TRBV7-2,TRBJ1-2,CASSLQGGGSYGYTF
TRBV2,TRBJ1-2,CASSAAQVGYTF
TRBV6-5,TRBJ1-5,CASSSSKQGQNQPQHF
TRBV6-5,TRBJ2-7,CASRRGSSYEQYF
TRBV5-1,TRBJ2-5,CASATSGGTQETQYF
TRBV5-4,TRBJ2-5,CASSSTARTGEETQYF
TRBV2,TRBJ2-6,CASSTSSFPSSGANVLTF
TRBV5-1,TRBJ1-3,CASSLARPEGNTIYF